This passage covers 18 T cell receptor beta chains from one sample sequenced in a study of CD4 and CD8 cells across lung adenocarcinoma regions. A single record per CDR3 protein comes from TCRdb applying MiXCR to the PCR reads. The repertoire holds 3,000 to 4,000 distinct CDR3 sequences, with about 68% as singletons. Sample: CD4+ T cells from the margin of a lung tumor. These receptors all come from a male donor with lung adenocarcinoma. The CD4 and CD8 labels of this study may be unreliable.

V gene TRBV6-1 combines with J gene TRBJ2-1; D unclear. Germline V gene lookup returns CDR1 MNHNS and CDR2 SASEGT. The V and J ends lost 4 bases and 12 bases respectively, with 19 bases between them. The CDR3 length is 14 residues. In nucleotides, the CDR3 is TGTGCCAGCAGTGGGGTACAGACCAACAACATGCAGTTCTTC. This codes for CASSGVQTNNMQFF.

The rearrangement links TRBV7-2 to TRBJ2-1, with D perhaps TRBD1 (5 bases). The CDR3 has 12 amino acids. V was pared by 4 bases and J by 7 bases, with 8 bases between. Germline assignment: CDR1 SGHTA and CDR2 FQGNSA. CDR3: CASSWTRNEQFF. The CDR3 DNA reads as TGTGCCAGCAGCTGGACACGGAATGAGCAGTTCTTC.

As to this clonotype: An end of the junction differs from the germline gene, which may be a read error. For the CDR3, the DNA is TGTGCTAGCAGCTTAGGGTACGGAAACACCATATATTTT. The encoded protein is CASSLGYGNTIYF. This sequence joins TRBV7-7 and TRBJ1-3; D is uncertain. The CDR3 consists of 13 residues. Germline-derived CDR1 and CDR2 are SSHAT and FNYEAQ (reference sequence).

This clonotype is labeled as large. CDR3 in amino acids: CASSESGIGPGFF. For the CDR3, the DNA is TGCGCCAGCAGTGAGTCAGGTATAGGGCCAGGGTTCTTC. This sequence joins TRBV10-1 and TRBJ2-1; the D is unclear. Germline V lookup: CDR1 WNHNN, CDR2 SYGVQD (reference sequence). V shed 0 bases and J shed 15 bases, with 15 bases lying between them. The CDR3 loop spans 13 amino acids.

This chain links TRBV6-1 with TRBJ2-3, with 9 nucleotides matching TRBD2. V shed 1 base, J shed 8 bases, and the junction held 7 bases outside the gene matches. Germline CDR1 reads MNHNS; CDR2 reads SASEGT. The CDR3 contains 15 residues. CDR3 sequence (DNA): TGTGCCAGCAGTGAAGGCGGGAGGGCCCGAGGTACGCAGTATTTT. Protein sequence: CASSEGGRARGTQYF.

The chain couples TRBV7-6 to TRBJ2-5; TRBD1 matches at 8 bases. With the DNA end fitting TRBJ2-7 better, the J assignment may be wrong. In germline, CDR1 is SGHVS, CDR2 FNYEAQ. The CDR3 is 16 residues long. The CDR3 DNA is TGTGCCAGCAGCTCCGCATCCGGGACAGGCCACCACGAGCAGTACTTC. Its protein product is CASSSASGTGHHEQYF.

The rearrangement joins TRBV7-2 to TRBJ2-1; 12 nucleotides match TRBD2. The J call is in doubt because the DNA end fits TRBJ2-7 better. Germline values: CDR1 SGHTA, CDR2 FQGNSA. The CDR3 consists of 14 residues. CDR3 DNA sequence: TGTGCCAGCAGTACAGGGACTAGCGGGCGAGAGCAGTACTTC. Its protein is CASSTGTSGREQYF.

The V gene is TRBV6-1, the J gene TRBJ1-1; D remains unclear. Trimming took off 7 bases at V and 1 base at J, with 10 bases between the two ends. Looked up from germline, CDR1 is MNHNS and CDR2 is SASEGT. The CDR3 consists of 13 residues. The CDR3 DNA reads TGTGCCAGCACCCCCACAGAGAACACTGAAGCTTTCTTT. Its translation is CASTPTENTEAFF.

V and J are TRBV7-6 and TRBJ2-7; D remains ambiguous. In germline, CDR1 is SGHVS, CDR2 FNYEAQ. This CDR3 has 14 amino acids. V was cut by 4 bases and J by 0 bases, with 10 bases left in between. CDR3 coding DNA: TGTGCCAGCAGCTCTCCAGGATTCTCCTACGAGCAGTACTTC. Translation: CASSSPGFSYEQYF. Filled out from reference TRBV7-6 and TRBJ2-7, the complete variable domain reads GAGVSQSPRYKVTKRGQDVALRCDPISGHVSLYWYRQALGQGPEFLTYFNYEAQQDKSGLPNDRFSAERPEGSISTLTIQRTEQRDSAMYRCASSSPGFSYEQYFGPGTRLTVT.

The CDR3 reads CASSLAAGTDTQYF. The CDR3, as DNA: TGTGCCAGCAGCTTAGCGGCAGGCACAGATACGCAGTATTTT. The V and J genes are TRBV11-3 and TRBJ2-3; the D is unclear. This CDR3 is built from 14 residues. Germline lookup yields CDR1 SGHNT and CDR2 YENEEA. Trimming cost V 1 base and J 1 base, with 6 bases left between them.

This chain joins TRBV6-5 and TRBJ2-1, with 10 positions matching TRBD1. The J call may be in error: the DNA end matches TRBJ2-5 better. The length of the CDR3 is 15 residues. Germline V gene sequence: CDR1 MNHEY, CDR2 SVGAGI. CDR3: CASEVLGTGVETQYF. CDR3 in DNA: TGTGCCAGCGAGGTACTTGGGACAGGGGTAGAGACCCAGTACTTC.

The chain is built from TRBV14 and TRBJ2-5; 9 bases fit TRBD2. The germline CDR1 and CDR2 sequences are SGHDN and FVKESK. J was trimmed by 2 bases and V by 3 bases; bases with no gene match: 1. The CDR3 consists of 14 residues. The CDR3 nucleotides are TGTGCCAGCAGCCATCTAGCGGGACAAGAGACCCAGTACTTC. Its protein product is CASSHLAGQETQYF.

The chain uses TRBV7-2 and TRBJ2-3; the match to TRBD1 covers 9 bases. The J call is in doubt because the DNA end fits TRBJ2-7 better. The CDR3 runs 15 residues. Per the germline V gene, CDR1 is SGHTA and CDR2 is FQGNSA. The CDR3 sequence: CASSLSGTGPAEQYF. The CDR3 coding sequence is TGTGCCAGCAGCTTGTCCGGGACAGGGCCGGCCGAGCAGTACTTC.

The chain combines TRBV6-1 with TRBJ2-4; TRBD1 might be the D (6 bases). CDR3 length: 16 residues. From germline, CDR1 is MNHNS and CDR2 SASEGT. Trimming left V 5 bases short and J 5 bases short, with 19 bases between. CDR3 sequence reads: CASSPAPGVGQNIQYF. CDR3 DNA sequence: TGTGCCAGCAGTCCTGCTCCAGGGGTAGGCCAAAACATTCAGTACTTC.

This clonotype ranks as large (0.1 to 1%). The CDR3 sequence is CASSLAGGGTQYF. In nucleotides, the CDR3 is TGTGCCAGCAGTTTAGCCGGGGGTGGTACGCAGTATTTT. This sequence joins TRBV27 and TRBJ2-3, with D possibly matching TRBD2 (6 bases). This CDR3 has 13 amino acids. The V end was cut by 2 bases, the J end by 8 bases, with 11 bases between. Looked up from germline, CDR1 is MNHEY and CDR2 is SMNVEV (reference sequence).

The table lists this clonotype with a few counts. The chain couples TRBV6-1 to TRBJ1-6; D remains unclear. V was trimmed by 7 bases and J by 7 bases, leaving 11 bases between them. The CDR3 is made up of 13 amino acids. CDR1 and CDR2 from the germline V gene are MNHNS and SASEGT. The CDR3 region is CASTAGINSPLHF. The DNA of the CDR3 is TGTGCCAGCACGGCCGGCATCAATTCACCCCTCCACTTT.

CDR3: CASSYPGLGGKGEQFF. Written as DNA, the CDR3 is TGTGCCAGCAGTTATCCGGGACTTGGGGGGAAGGGTGAGCAGTTCTTC. The rearrangement links TRBV6-5 to TRBJ2-1; maybe TRBD2 (6 bases). The V gene's germline CDR1 is MNHEY and CDR2 SVGAGI. The length of the CDR3 is 16 residues. Trimming shortened V by 3 bases and J by 9 bases, and 21 bases separated the two germline ends.

CDR3 amino acids: CASSEGTGGYEQFF. CDR3 nucleotides: TGTGCCAGCAGTGAGGGGACAGGGGGATATGAGCAGTTCTTC. The chain joins TRBV6-1 to TRBJ2-1, with 11 bases that match TRBD1. V shed 3 bases, J shed 8 bases, and the junction held 3 bases outside the gene matches. CDR3 length: 14 residues. Looked up from germline, CDR1 is MNHNS and CDR2 is SASEGT.